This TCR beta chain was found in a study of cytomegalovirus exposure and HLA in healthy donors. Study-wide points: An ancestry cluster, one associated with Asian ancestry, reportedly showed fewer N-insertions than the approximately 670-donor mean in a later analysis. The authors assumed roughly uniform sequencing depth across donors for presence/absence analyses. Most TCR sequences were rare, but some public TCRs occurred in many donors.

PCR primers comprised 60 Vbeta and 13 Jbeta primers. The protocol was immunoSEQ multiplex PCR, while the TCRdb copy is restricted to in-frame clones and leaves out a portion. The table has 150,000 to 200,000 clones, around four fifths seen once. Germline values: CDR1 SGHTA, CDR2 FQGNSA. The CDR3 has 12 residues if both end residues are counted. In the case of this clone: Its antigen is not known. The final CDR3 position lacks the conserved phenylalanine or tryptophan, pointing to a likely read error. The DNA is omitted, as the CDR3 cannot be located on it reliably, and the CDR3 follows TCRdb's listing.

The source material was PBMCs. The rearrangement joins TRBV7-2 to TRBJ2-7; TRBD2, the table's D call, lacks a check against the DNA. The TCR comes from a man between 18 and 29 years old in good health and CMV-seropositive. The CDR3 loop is CASSLGVPLWTL.